One and the same sample provided the 18 T cell receptor beta chains below, sequenced in a study of blood T cell repertoires in COVID-19. Here immunoSEQ multiplex PCR was the method, and the copy in TCRdb shows in-frame clones only, minus some. Among 250,000 to 350,000 clones, 86% were seen once, and the ten largest hold about 3%. The sequencing sample was made of peripheral blood. These receptors were taken from a woman in her 30s with active or convalescent COVID-19.

The chain joins TRBV27 to TRBJ1-1, with a weak D call TRBD1 (5 bases). The V and J ends lost 5 bases and 3 bases respectively, with 19 bases between them. The CDR3 has 16 amino acids. The germline CDR1 and CDR2 sequences are MNHEY and SMNVEV (reference sequence). CDR3 in amino acids: CASSLIGGVPDTEAFF. CDR3 nucleotides: TGTGCCAGCAGTCTCATCGGGGGGGTGCCTGACACTGAAGCTTTCTTT.

The chain uses TRBV2 and TRBJ2-7, with TRBD1 matching over 7 bases. The germline V gene encodes CDR1 SNHLY and CDR2 FYNNEI. After removal of 8 bases from V and 1 base from J, the junction contained 8 bases not matched to a gene. The CDR3 spans 14 residues. CDR3 bases: TGTGCCAGCTTCCGGGACAGAGATTCCTACGAGCAGTACTTC. Protein product: CASFRDRDSYEQYF.

The V call is TRBV9, the J call TRBJ2-3; 9 nucleotides agree with TRBD1. The CDR3 consists of 16 residues. CDR1 is SGDLS and CDR2 is YYNGEE in the germline V gene. With 3 bases clipped from V and 2 bases from J, the junction kept 7 bases outside the gene matches. CDR3 in DNA: TGTGCCAGCAGCGCATGGACAGGGGATTCCACAGATACGCAGTATTTT. Encoded protein: CASSAWTGDSTDTQYF. The whole variable domain, filled in from reference TRBV9 and TRBJ2-3, reads DSGVTQTPKHLITATGQRVTLRCSPRSGDLSVYWYQQSLDQGLQFLIQYYNGEERAKGNILERFSAQQFPDLHSELNLSSLELGDSALYFCASSAWTGDSTDTQYFGPGTRLTVL.

This chain uses TRBV28 with TRBJ2-7; 10 positions agree with TRBD2. V shed 7 bases, J shed 12 bases, and the junction held 15 bases outside the gene matches. This CDR3 has 14 amino acids. Germline V gene data show CDR1 as MDHEN and CDR2 as SYDVKM. CDR3 region: CASKATSGGALTYF. The CDR3, as DNA: TGTGCCAGCAAAGCAACAAGCGGGGGGGCCTTGACGTACTTC. Combining the CDR3 with reference TRBV28 and TRBJ2-7 gives the whole variable domain DVKVTQSSRYLVKRTGEKVFLECVQDMDHENMFWYRQDPGLGLRLIYFSYDVKMKEKGDIPEGYSVSREKKERFSLILESASTNQTSMYLCASKATSGGALTYFGPGTRLTVT.

J is TRBJ1-6 and V is TRBV4-1; 10 nucleotides match TRBD1. The CDR3 covers 18 residues. The V segment lost 1 base and the J segment 3 bases; nucleotides outside the gene matches: 6. Germline V lookup: CDR1 MGHRA, CDR2 YSYEKL. The CDR3 spells CASSQGGQGTYYNSPLHF. CDR3 nucleotides: TGCGCCAGCAGCCAAGGGGGACAGGGGACCTACTATAATTCACCCCTCCACTTT.

The CDR3 is CASSYGRGGRRSSYEQYF. The CDR3 region has the DNA TGTGCCAGCAGTTACGGGAGGGGGGGCAGGAGGAGCTCCTACGAGCAGTACTTC. The chain carries TRBV6-2 or TRBV6-3 and TRBJ2-7, with D possibly TRBD2 on 7 matching bases. Germline values: CDR1 MNHEY, CDR2 SVGEGT. There are 18 residues in the CDR3. V was shortened by 2 bases and J by 0 bases, with 20 bases between the two germline ends.

The rearrangement links TRBV7-3 to TRBJ1-6; a possible D gene is TRBD1 (5 bases). The CDR3 has 15 residues. V dropped 2 bases and J dropped 9 bases, with 14 bases sitting between them. The germline V gene has CDR1 SGHTA and CDR2 FQGTGA. In nucleotides, the CDR3 is TGTGCCAGCAGCTTAGATAGGCCCGGGGGTTCACCCCTCCACTTT. Translated, it gives CASSLDRPGGSPLHF.

V gene TRBV6-2 or TRBV6-3 combines with J gene TRBJ1-1; 9 bases map to TRBD1. The V gene end was trimmed by 2 bases and the J gene end by 4 bases; junction bases not matched to a gene: 8. This CDR3 is built from 16 residues. Germline loops: CDR1 MNHEY, CDR2 SVGEGT. The CDR3 sequence: CASSYPHRGRSTEAFF. The CDR3 DNA sequence: TGTGCCAGCAGTTACCCCCACAGGGGGCGCAGCACTGAAGCTTTCTTT.

V and J are TRBV9 and TRBJ2-3, with 7 bases that match TRBD2. Trimming at V came to 4 bases and at J to 2 bases, leaving 10 bases not matched to a gene. The CDR3 consists of 16 residues. Looked up from germline, CDR1 is SGDLS and CDR2 is YYNGEE. CDR3 protein: CASSPRRGLNTDTQYF. The CDR3 DNA reads as TGTGCCAGCAGCCCAAGGCGGGGACTAAACACAGATACGCAGTATTTT.

The genes are TRBV28 and TRBJ2-5; 7 bases align to TRBD2. Looked up from germline, CDR1 is MDHEN and CDR2 is SYDVKM. Trimming removed 2 bases from V and 4 bases from J; junction bases left unmatched: 4. This CDR3 spans 14 amino acids. The CDR3: CASSLRGGVETQYF. The CDR3 region has the DNA TGTGCCAGCAGTTTAAGGGGAGGGGTAGAGACCCAGTACTTC.

This sequence joins TRBV19 and TRBJ1-1; a weak D match, TRBD1 (6 bases). V shed 4 bases and J shed 8 bases, with 14 bases lying between them. The CDR3 covers 13 residues. From germline, CDR1 is LNHDA and CDR2 SQIVND (reference sequence). Here the CDR3 reads CASSTVLDSEAFF. The CDR3 coding sequence is TGTGCCAGTAGTACGGTCCTGGACAGCGAAGCTTTCTTT. The full variable domain, in which reference TRBV19 and TRBJ1-1 provide the parts outside the CDR3, is DGGITQSPKYLFRKEGQNVTLSCEQNLNHDAMYWYRQDPGQGLRLIYYSQIVNDFQKGDIAEGYSVSREKKESFPLTVTSAQKNPTAFYLCASSTVLDSEAFFGQGTRLTVV.

V usage is TRBV6-4 and J usage is TRBJ1-6; a weak D match, TRBD1 (5 bases). This CDR3 is built from 15 residues. CDR1 and CDR2 from the germline V gene are MRHNA and SNTAGT. V lost 4 bases, J lost 9 bases, and 16 bases lay in between. The CDR3 DNA reads TGTGCCAGCAGTGGCCGGGGACTCAAACCTTCACCCCTCCACTTT. It codes for CASSGRGLKPSPLHF.

V is TRBV7-2 and J is TRBJ2-5; 7 bases agree with TRBD1. Germline CDR1 reads SGHTA; CDR2 reads FQGNSA. Trimming at V came to 4 bases and at J to 6 bases, leaving 5 bases not matched to a gene. The CDR3 covers 13 residues. CDR3 coding DNA: TGTGCCAGCAGCTCCAACAGGGGAAAGACCCAGTACTTC. It is translated as CASSSNRGKTQYF.

J is TRBJ1-1 and V is TRBV6-5; a possible D gene is TRBD1 (6 bases). V gave up 4 bases and J gave up 1 base, with 10 bases separating them. Germline V CDR1 and CDR2: MNHEY, SVGAGI. CDR3 length equals 14 residues. CDR3: CASSSGAGNTEAFF. DNA for the CDR3: TGTGCCAGCAGTTCAGGGGCCGGGAACACTGAAGCTTTCTTT.

J is TRBJ2-1 and V is TRBV14; maybe TRBD2 (6 bases). Germline loops: CDR1 SGHDN, CDR2 FVKESK. This CDR3 has 16 amino acids. Between the trimmed V and J ends, which lost 2 bases and 0 bases, there was a span of 11 bases. Here the CDR3 DNA reads TGTGCCAGCAGCCAACTCGGGGGTCCCTCCTACAATGAGCAGTTCTTC. Translation gives CASSQLGGPSYNEQFF.

The CDR3 DNA sequence: TGCGCCAGCACCGGGACTAGCGGATTAGCCAAAAACATTCAGTACTTC. Its protein is CASTGTSGLAKNIQYF. The chain has TRBV10-1 and TRBJ2-4; 11 bases are a match to TRBD2. With V trimmed by 7 bases and J by 0 bases, 5 bases remained unmatched. Germline V gene data show CDR1 as WNHNN and CDR2 as SYGVQD (reference sequence). This CDR3 contains 16 residues.

The chain has TRBV28 and TRBJ1-2; 7 positions match TRBD1. J gave up 4 bases and V 6 bases, and 14 bases lay outside the gene matches. The CDR3 runs 16 residues. Germline V lookup: CDR1 MDHEN, CDR2 SYDVKM. The CDR3 is CASSSPGTVRSYGYTF. The CDR3 DNA follows: TGTGCCAGCAGCTCTCCCGGGACAGTGCGGTCCTATGGCTACACCTTC.

The genes are TRBV2 and TRBJ2-1, with D perhaps TRBD2 (5 bases). This CDR3 comprises 14 residues. The ends were cut back, 4 bases at V and 8 bases at J, with 15 bases in the middle. The germline CDR1 and CDR2 sequences are SNHLY and FYNNEI. The DNA for the CDR3 is TGTGCCAGCAGTGCCACTAGACTCCAGGATGAGCAGTTCTTC. As protein: CASSATRLQDEQFF.